Listed below are T cell receptor beta chains from one sample, sequenced in a study of T-cell memory formation after mild COVID-19. A single record per CDR3 protein comes from TCRdb applying MiXCR to the 5' RACE reads. The table includes under 350,000 distinct CDR3 sequences, 15% to 20% detected once. The sequencing sample was made of PBMCs or a T cell subset sorted from them (not recorded which). The receptor set was obtained from a man between 18 and 35 years old who had mild COVID-19 (a few samples of this study predate the infection). Cell type and time point are not known. Each CDR3 is given with its conserved first and last residue. A D gene is named only where the DNA matches it firmly. Clone size is stated in some rows and not others, as once, few, many or a class when expanded.

>TRBJ1-1|few|.|TRBV19
TGTGCCACCGCAAGGGGAGAAGAGACTGAAGCTTTCTTT
CATARGEETEAFF
>TRBJ2-5|.|.|TRBV5-5
TGTGCCAGCAGCTCCTGGGGCAGGAACCAAGAGACCCAGTACTTC
CASSSWGRNQETQYF
>TRBJ2-3|.|.|TRBV7-2
TGTGCCAGCAGCTTTCCAACAGATACGCAGTATTTT
CASSFPTDTQYF
>TRBJ1-2|.|.|TRBV5-1
TGCGCCAGCAGCTTGCGCTTAGCTAACTATGGCTACACCTTC
CASSLRLANYGYTF
>TRBJ2-3|.|TRBD2|TRBV3-1
TGTGCCAGCAGCCAATGGTTAGCGGGGGGCGGCGATACGCAGTATTTT
CASSQWLAGGGDTQYF
>TRBJ2-5|.|TRBD2|TRBV3-1
TGTGCCAGCAGCCCACCGAGACCAGCGGGGGGGACCCAAGAGACCCAGTACTTC
CASSPPRPAGGTQETQYF
>TRBJ2-2|many|TRBD1|TRBV6-2/TRBV6-3
TGTGCCAGCGGCTGGGACAGGGTTGGCGGGGAGCTGTTTTTT
CASGWDRVGGELFF
>TRBJ1-1|few|.|TRBV5-1
TGCGCCAGCAGCTTCGCGGGGGCTGGAGGAGCTTTCTTT
CASSFAGAGGAFF
>TRBJ2-3|many|TRBD2|TRBV7-9
TGTGCCAGCAGCCACCCGACTAGCGGGGGGGTTACAGATACGCAGTATTTT
CASSHPTSGGVTDTQYF
>TRBJ1-5|few|TRBD1|TRBV12-3/TRBV12-4
TGTGCCAGCAGTTTAGTCAGGGGGCGAGGACAGCCCCAGCATTTT
CASSLVRGRGQPQHF
>TRBJ1-6|.|.|TRBV12-3/TRBV12-4
TGTGCCAGCAGTTTAGGGCAGGTGCGTGATTCACCCCTCCACTTT
CASSLGQVRDSPLHF
>TRBJ2-1|.|TRBD2|TRBV20-1
TGCAGTGCTAGTTCTCGCGAGCTAGCGGGGTACAATGAGCAGTTCTTC
CSASSRELAGYNEQFF
>TRBJ1-5|many|.|TRBV7-2
TGTGCCAGCAGCTTAGTTCTGGGGTTGGGGCAGCCCCAGCATTTT
CASSLVLGLGQPQHF
>TRBJ2-1|.|TRBD2|TRBV11-3
TGTGCCAGCAGCCCCTCGTTGGGACTAGCGGGGGGCTCCTACAATGAGCAGTTCTTC
CASSPSLGLAGGSYNEQFF
>TRBJ1-1|many|.|TRBV5-1
TGCGCCAGCAGCTTCTCAGGGAACACTGAAGCTTTCTTT
CASSFSGNTEAFF
>TRBJ2-7|many|.|TRBV18
TGTGCCAGCTCACCGGGGGACACCTACGAGCAGTACTTC
CASSPGDTYEQYF
>TRBJ2-3|few|.|TRBV29-1
TGCAGCGTTGCAGGGGTAGGTCCAGATACGCAGTATTTT
CSVAGVGPDTQYF
>TRBJ2-3|many|.|TRBV5-1
TGCGCCAGCAGCTTTAGGTGGATCACAGATACGCAGTATTTT
CASSFRWITDTQYF
>TRBJ2-3|many|.|TRBV5-1
TGCGCCAGCAGCTTACCCGGGGAAGATACGCAGTATTTT
CASSLPGEDTQYF
>TRBJ2-2|many|.|TRBV20-1
TGCAGTGCTAGTTTGAGAACCGGGGAGCTGTTTTTT
CSASLRTGELFF
>TRBJ1-5|few|TRBD1|TRBV20-1
TGCAGTGCCGACACCGGGGGGACAGGGGGCAATCAGCCCCAGCATTTT
CSADTGGTGGNQPQHF
>TRBJ1-1|few|TRBD1|TRBV4-1
TGCGCCAGCAGCTTCCGAGCAGGGGGTGAGAACACTGAAGCTTTCTTT
CASSFRAGGENTEAFF
>TRBJ1-2|few|TRBD1|TRBV4-2
TGTGCCAGCAGCCAGGACAGGGAGAACTATGGCTACACCTTC
CASSQDRENYGYTF
>TRBJ1-2|few|.|TRBV6-1
TGTGCCAGCAGTGAACCCCAAGTACCGTCCCGCACCTTC
CASSEPQVPSRTF
>TRBJ1-1|few|.|TRBV24-1
TGTGCCAACCAGCGGAGGAACACTGAAGCTTTCTTT
CANQRRNTEAFF
>TRBJ2-7|.|.|TRBV9
TGTGCCAGCAGCGTGAGTAGCAGCTCCTCCTACGAGCAGTACTTC
CASSVSSSSSYEQYF
>TRBJ2-5|.|.|TRBV20-1
TGCAGTGCCCCCCCAGGCGGCAAAACTGTAGAGACCCAGTACTTC
CSAPPGGKTVETQYF
>TRBJ1-2|few|.|TRBV12-3/TRBV12-4
TGTGCCAGCAGCCGTGACAGGCAATTCTTC
CASSRDRQFF
>TRBJ2-3|.|.|TRBV7-3
TGTGCCAGCAGCTTAACGAAGGGGACAACGGGCACAGATACGCAGTATTTT
CASSLTKGTTGTDTQYF
>TRBJ2-5|many|.|TRBV4-3
TGCGCCAGCAGCCAAGGGGCAGGGTATCCCCAAGAGACCCAGTACTTC
CASSQGAGYPQETQYF
>TRBJ1-5|.|.|TRBV10-3
TGTGCCACAACCCAAAGGGACGGTCATCAGCCCCAGCATTTT
CATTQRDGHQPQHF
>TRBJ2-3|.|.|TRBV5-1
TGCGCCAGCAGCCGAGACAGGGCGGGGGGAGATACGCAGTATTTT
CASSRDRAGGDTQYF
>TRBJ2-1|few|.|TRBV5-1
TGCGCCAGCAGCTTCCAGTCCGGGGGACAATACAATGAGCAGTTCTTC
CASSFQSGGQYNEQFF
>TRBJ1-2|many|.|TRBV7-3
TGTGCCAGCAGCTCCCTTTCGAGACTTAGGAAGAACTATGGCTACACCTTC
CASSSLSRLRKNYGYTF
>TRBJ1-6|.|.|TRBV11-1
TGTGCCAGCAGCACGGACCCAAACTCACCCCTCCACTTT
CASSTDPNSPLHF
>TRBJ1-1|few|.|TRBV5-1
TGCGCCAGCCTCTCCTCAGTGGGCGACACTGAAGCTTTCTTT
CASLSSVGDTEAFF
>TRBJ1-5|.|.|TRBV6-2/TRBV6-3
TGTGCCAGCAGTTACGGGGTTGGGGGGCCCCAGCATTTT
CASSYGVGGPQHF
>TRBJ2-3|.|.|TRBV15
TGTGCCACCAGCAGAGTACCAGGAATCACAGATACGCAGTATTTT
CATSRVPGITDTQYF
>TRBJ1-1|.|.|TRBV18
TGTGCCAGCTCACCACCGTTGACGACTGCTGAAGCTTTCTTT
CASSPPLTTAEAFF
>TRBJ2-5|many|.|TRBV5-1
TGCGCCAGCAGCTCGGGACACGTAGTCGGAGAGACCCAGTACTTC
CASSSGHVVGETQYF
>TRBJ2-7|few|.|TRBV9
TGTGCCAGCAGCGTAGGAAGGGCGAGCTCCTACGAGCAGTACTTC
CASSVGRASSYEQYF
>TRBJ2-3|few|.|TRBV7-9
TGTGCCAGCAGTCCAGAGGGCATCCGGGATTGGGACACAGATACGCAGTATTTT
CASSPEGIRDWDTDTQYF
>TRBJ1-6|.|.|TRBV2
TGTGCCAGCATTCTCGGACCGAGCTGGAATTCACCCCTCCACTTT
CASILGPSWNSPLHF